This record looks at one T cell receptor beta chain sequence and its context. In the source study's methods: Scientists estimated how many nucleated cells there were by amplifying reference gene primers. Here immunoSEQ multiplex PCR was the method, and the copy in TCRdb shows in-frame clones only, minus some. V and J calls and clone size follow that table, whereas D and trimming were derived from the DNA. The sample records 300,000 to 400,000 clones, almost 85% being singletons. The data derive from a study of blood T cell repertoires in COVID-19. Study in general: From T cells, B-cell-depleted T cells, or PBMCs came the material, which was cDNA or gDNA.

This CDR3 has 20 residues. Unmatched junction bases numbered 9, after V lost 2 bases and J lost 2 bases. The germline gives CDR1 KGHDR, CDR2 SFDVKD. The clonotype originates from a human donor in a cohort sampled during active COVID-19. The sample taken for sequencing was peripheral blood. This chain uses TRBV24-1 with TRBJ2-3, with 16 bases identical to TRBD2. The CDR3 loop is CATSDWARGLAGGNTDTQYF. The CDR3 bases are TGTGCCACCAGTGATTGGGCGAGGGGACTAGCGGGGGGGAACACAGATACGCAGTATTTT.